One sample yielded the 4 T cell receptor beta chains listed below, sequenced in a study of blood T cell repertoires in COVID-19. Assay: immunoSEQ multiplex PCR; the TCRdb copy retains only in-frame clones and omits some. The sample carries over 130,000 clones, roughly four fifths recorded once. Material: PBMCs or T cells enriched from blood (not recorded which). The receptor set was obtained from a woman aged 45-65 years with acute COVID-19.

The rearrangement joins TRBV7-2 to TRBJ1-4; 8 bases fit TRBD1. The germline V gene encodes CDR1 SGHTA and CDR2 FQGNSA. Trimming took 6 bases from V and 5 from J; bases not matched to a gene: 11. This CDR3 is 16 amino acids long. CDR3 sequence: CASRRTTTGGNEKLFF. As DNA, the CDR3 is TGTGCCAGCAGACGAACTACTACAGGGGGGAATGAAAAACTGTTTTTT.

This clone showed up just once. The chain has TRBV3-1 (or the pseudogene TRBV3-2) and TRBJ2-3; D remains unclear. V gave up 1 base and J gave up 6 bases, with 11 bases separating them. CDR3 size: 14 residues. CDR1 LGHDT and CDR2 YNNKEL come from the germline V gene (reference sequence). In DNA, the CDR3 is TGTGCCAGCAGCCAAGTGTTATTCGTGGATACGCAGTATTTT. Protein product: CASSQVLFVDTQYF.

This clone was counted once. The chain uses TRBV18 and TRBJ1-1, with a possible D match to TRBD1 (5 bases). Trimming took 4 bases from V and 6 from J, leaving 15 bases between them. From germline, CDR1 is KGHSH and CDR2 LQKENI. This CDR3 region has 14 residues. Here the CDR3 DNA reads TGTGCCAGCTCACGAACGGGGACTGAGGCTGAAGCTTTCTTT. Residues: CASSRTGTEAEAFF.

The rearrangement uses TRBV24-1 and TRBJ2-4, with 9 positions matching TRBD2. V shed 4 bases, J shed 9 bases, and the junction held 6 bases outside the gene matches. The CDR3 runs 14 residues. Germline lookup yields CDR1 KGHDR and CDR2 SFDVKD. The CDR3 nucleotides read TGTGCCACCAGTGAATCGACAGCGGGGGGCATTCAGTACTTC. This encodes CATSESTAGGIQYF.